These 20 T cell receptor beta chains were sequenced from one sample in a study of cytomegalovirus exposure and HLA in healthy donors. In the PCR, 60 Vbeta and 13 Jbeta primers were used. Assay: immunoSEQ multiplex PCR; the TCRdb copy retains only in-frame clones and omits some. The sample has some 140,000 clones, roughly 73% seen once. The sample consisted of PBMCs. Receptor source: a woman aged 35 to 49 in good health and CMV-seronegative.

This clone was counted only a few times. This CDR3 reads CASSGSPGLGGELFF. CDR3 DNA: TGTGCCAGCAGTGGGTCCCCAGGGTTGGGCGGGGAGCTGTTTTTT. The rearrangement links TRBV6-5 to TRBJ2-2; D perhaps matches TRBD1 (5 bases). Germline CDR1 MNHEY, CDR2 SVGAGI. CDR3 length: 15 amino acids. Trimming took 5 bases from V and 7 from J, leaving 17 bases between them.

This chain connects TRBV5-6 to TRBJ1-3; the D is unclear. The germline CDR1 and CDR2 sequences are SGHDT and YYEEEE. There are 14 residues in the CDR3. V lost 4 bases and J 3 bases, leaving 11 bases between the germline ends. The CDR3 reads CASSPNRIGNTIYF. Here the CDR3 DNA reads TGTGCCAGCAGCCCGAACAGAATTGGAAACACCATATATTTT.

This rearrangement joins TRBV7-9 to TRBJ2-1, with D possibly being TRBD2 (6 bases). CDR3 length equals 18 residues. Germline values: CDR1 SEHNR, CDR2 FQNEAQ (reference sequence). V shed 4 bases and J shed 0 bases, with 19 bases lying between them. The CDR3 DNA follows: TGTGCCAGCAGCTCCCACCCTACTAGCCAGAGCTCCTACAATGAGCAGTTCTTC. The encoded protein is CASSSHPTSQSSYNEQFF.

CDR3 region: CASSQQGAGTGELFF. The DNA for the CDR3 is TGTGCCAGCAGCCAACAGGGGGCGGGAACCGGGGAGCTGTTTTTT. The rearrangement joins TRBV7-3 to TRBJ2-2; 9 bases agree with TRBD1. Germline V gene sequence: CDR1 SGHTA, CDR2 FQGTGA. V was clipped by 5 bases and J by 5 bases; unmatched bases: 6. The CDR3 sequence is 15 residues long.

Only a few counts were recorded for this clone. CDR3 in DNA: TGTGCCAGCAGCCTTGAGCGGGGAGGGGACGAGCAGTACTTC. Translation: CASSLERGGDEQYF. The V and J genes are TRBV4-2 and TRBJ2-7; TRBD2 agrees at 7 bases. The CDR3 extends over 14 amino acids. The germline CDR1 and CDR2 sequences are LGHNA and YNFKEQ. After removal of 4 bases from V and 5 bases from J, the junction contained 8 bases not matched to a gene.

The chain has TRBV20-1 and TRBJ2-3; D call uncertain. Germline lookup yields CDR1 DFQATT and CDR2 SNEGSKA (reference sequence). CDR3 length: 11 residues. Trimming took off 3 bases at V and 6 bases at J, with 7 bases between the two ends. CDR3 coding DNA: TGCAGTGCTAGCTTCGGTGATACGCAGTATTTT. This sequence encodes CSASFGDTQYF.

The chain combines TRBV4-2 with TRBJ2-5, with a possible D match to TRBD2 (5 bases). The CDR3 covers 15 residues. V gave up 2 bases and J gave up 1 base, with 11 bases separating them. In germline, CDR1 is LGHNA, CDR2 YNFKEQ. CDR3 sequence (DNA): TGTGCCAGCAGCCAAAAACTAGGAACCCAAGAGACCCAGTACTTC. It is translated as CASSQKLGTQETQYF.

The chain has TRBV2 and TRBJ1-6; no definite D call. The ends were cut back, 1 base at V and 7 bases at J, with 11 bases in the middle. The CDR3 is made up of 15 amino acids. Germline CDR1 reads SNHLY; CDR2 reads FYNNEI. The CDR3 nucleotides read TGTGCCAGCAGTGAAGATGGTCCTCTAAATTCACCCCTCCACTTT. This sequence encodes CASSEDGPLNSPLHF.

In its sample, this clone was seen a few times. The chain has TRBV5-1 and TRBJ1-6; D may be TRBD1 (6 bases). Germline lookup yields CDR1 SGHRS and CDR2 YFSETQ. With 3 bases removed from V and 7 bases from J, the gap between germline ends came to 17 bases. There are 16 residues in the CDR3. The CDR3 loop is CASSSRTEEANSPLHF. DNA of the CDR3: TGCGCCAGCAGCTCCCGGACAGAAGAAGCGAATTCACCCCTCCACTTT.

The CDR3 DNA follows: TGTGCTAGTGGTTTGGTAGTAGGCAGGGGGCTCAATGAGCAGTTCTTC. It encodes CASGLVVGRGLNEQFF. The rearrangement links TRBV12-5 to TRBJ2-1; 8 nucleotides match TRBD1. Germline-derived CDR1 and CDR2 are LGHNT and FRNRAP. Trimming removed 0 bases from V and 6 bases from J; junction bases left unmatched: 7. The CDR3 has 16 amino acids.

V gene TRBV5-4 combines with J gene TRBJ1-2; no clear D. The germline gives CDR1 SGHNT, CDR2 YYREEE (reference sequence). The CDR3 has 14 residues. The V gene lost 2 bases and the J gene lost 1 base, with 9 bases spanning the gap. CDR3 DNA: TGTGCCAGCAGCTTTTCTGGCAGTAACTATGGCTACACCTTC. This translates into CASSFSGSNYGYTF.

This clone was recorded a few times. J is TRBJ1-1 and V is TRBV6-7, with a weak D call TRBD1 (6 bases). TRBV6-7 is noted as an ORF with a role that remains uncertain. The CDR3 covers 17 residues. Trimming removed 0 bases from V and 3 bases from J, with 17 bases in between. Written as DNA, the CDR3 is TGTGCCAGCAGTTACTCAACAGGGACCTCCGCGGACACTGAAGCTTTCTTT. Translating gives CASSYSTGTSADTEAFF.

With respect to this clone: A junction end diverges from the germline sequence, so it may reflect a read error. The chain is built from TRBV7-9 and TRBJ2-1; 11 nucleotides agree with TRBD2. Looked up from germline, CDR1 is SEHNR and CDR2 is FQNEAQ (reference sequence). CDR3 length: 17 residues. The CDR3 nucleotides read TGTTCCAGCAGCACCGTCGCTACTAGCGGGGGTCCAAATGAGCAGTTCTTC. Its translation is CSSSTVATSGGPNEQFF. Using reference TRBV7-9 and TRBJ2-1 for the parts outside the CDR3, the full variable domain is DTGVSQNPRHKITKRGQNVTFRCDPISEHNRLYWYRQTLGQGPEFLTYFQNEAQLEKSRLLSDRFSAERPKGSFSTLEIQRTEQGDSAMYLCSSSTVATSGGPNEQFFGPGTRLTVL.

CDR3 amino acids: CASSPPYAGIAVPAFF. The CDR3 coding sequence is TGTGCCAGTAGTCCCCCTTATGCGGGGATAGCGGTTCCAGCTTTCTTT. The rearrangement uses TRBV19 and TRBJ1-1; no definite D call. Deletions cut 5 bases from V and 10 bases from J, with 26 bases between. The CDR3 totals 16 residues. CDR1 is LNHDA and CDR2 is SQIVND in the germline V gene (reference sequence).

V gene TRBV5-1 combines with J gene TRBJ2-7; TRBD2 matches at 7 bases. CDR1 SGHRS and CDR2 YFSETQ come from the germline V gene. J lost 2 bases, V lost 0 bases, and 8 bases had no gene match. CDR3 length equals 16 residues. Here the CDR3 reads CASSLGGREGPYEQYV. The CDR3 coding sequence is TGCGCCAGCAGCTTGGGTGGCAGGGAGGGTCCCTACGAGCAGTACGTC.

This clone has only one observation. The gene calls are TRBV2 and TRBJ2-6; 14 bases are a match to TRBD2. The CDR3 extends over 18 amino acids. Looked up from germline, CDR1 is SNHLY and CDR2 is FYNNEI. Trimming at V came to 7 bases and at J to 0 bases, leaving 5 bases not matched to a gene. CDR3 in DNA: TGTGCCAGCATGGGACTAGCGGGGGTGCTCTCTGGGGCCAACGTCCTGACTTTC. This sequence encodes CASMGLAGVLSGANVLTF.

The J gene is TRBJ1-5, the V gene TRBV5-1; 7 bases match TRBD1. The CDR3 is 16 amino acids. J gave up 0 bases and V 4 bases, and 7 bases lay outside the gene matches. CDR1 is SGHRS, CDR2 YFSETQ, per germline. The CDR3 DNA reads as TGCGCCAGCAGCGTAGGGACAGACTATAGCAATCAGCCCCAGCATTTT. It yields the protein CASSVGTDYSNQPQHF.

J is TRBJ2-5 and V is TRBV7-9; possibly TRBD2 for D (7 bases). Trimming left V 5 bases short and J 1 base short, with 17 bases between. This CDR3 contains 16 residues. CDR1 SEHNR and CDR2 FQNEAQ come from the germline V gene (reference sequence). CDR3 DNA: TGTGCCAGCAGCCCCCCGTGGGGGGGCTTCCAAGAGACCCAGTACTTC. Its protein product is CASSPPWGGFQETQYF.

In regard to this clone: One end of the junction varies from germline; a read error may be responsible. This sequence joins TRBV7-9 and TRBJ1-5; no definite D call. The CDR3 consists of 12 residues. The germline CDR1 and CDR2 sequences are SEHNR and FQNEAQ (reference sequence). CDR3 bases: TGTTCCAGCAGCCACTCCGATCAGCCCCAGCATTTT. Residues: CSSSHSDQPQHF.

This clone occurred a few times. The V call is TRBV6-5, the J call TRBJ2-5, with D tentatively TRBD2 (6 bases). Trimming removed 5 bases at V and 5 bases at J, with 12 bases between. The CDR3 runs to 13 residues. Germline V gives CDR1 MNHEY, CDR2 SVGAGI. Here the CDR3 DNA reads TGTGCCAGCAGTGCGACTAGAAAGGAGACCCAGTACTTC. It is translated as CASSATRKETQYF.